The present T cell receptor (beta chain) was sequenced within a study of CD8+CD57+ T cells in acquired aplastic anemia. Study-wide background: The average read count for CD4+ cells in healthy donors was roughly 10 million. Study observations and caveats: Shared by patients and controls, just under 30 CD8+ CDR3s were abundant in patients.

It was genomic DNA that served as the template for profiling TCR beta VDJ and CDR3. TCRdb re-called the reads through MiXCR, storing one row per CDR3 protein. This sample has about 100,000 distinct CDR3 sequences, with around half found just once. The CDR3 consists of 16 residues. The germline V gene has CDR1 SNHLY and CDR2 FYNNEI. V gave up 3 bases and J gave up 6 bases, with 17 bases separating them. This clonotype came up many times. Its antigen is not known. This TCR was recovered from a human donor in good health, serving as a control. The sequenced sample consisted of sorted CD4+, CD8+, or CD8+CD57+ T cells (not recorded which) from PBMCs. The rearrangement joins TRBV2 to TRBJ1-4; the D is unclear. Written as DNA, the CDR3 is TGTGCCAGCAGTGACGGATCCGGGGAACCGGATGAAAAACTGTTTTTT. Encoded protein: CASSDGSGEPDEKLFF.